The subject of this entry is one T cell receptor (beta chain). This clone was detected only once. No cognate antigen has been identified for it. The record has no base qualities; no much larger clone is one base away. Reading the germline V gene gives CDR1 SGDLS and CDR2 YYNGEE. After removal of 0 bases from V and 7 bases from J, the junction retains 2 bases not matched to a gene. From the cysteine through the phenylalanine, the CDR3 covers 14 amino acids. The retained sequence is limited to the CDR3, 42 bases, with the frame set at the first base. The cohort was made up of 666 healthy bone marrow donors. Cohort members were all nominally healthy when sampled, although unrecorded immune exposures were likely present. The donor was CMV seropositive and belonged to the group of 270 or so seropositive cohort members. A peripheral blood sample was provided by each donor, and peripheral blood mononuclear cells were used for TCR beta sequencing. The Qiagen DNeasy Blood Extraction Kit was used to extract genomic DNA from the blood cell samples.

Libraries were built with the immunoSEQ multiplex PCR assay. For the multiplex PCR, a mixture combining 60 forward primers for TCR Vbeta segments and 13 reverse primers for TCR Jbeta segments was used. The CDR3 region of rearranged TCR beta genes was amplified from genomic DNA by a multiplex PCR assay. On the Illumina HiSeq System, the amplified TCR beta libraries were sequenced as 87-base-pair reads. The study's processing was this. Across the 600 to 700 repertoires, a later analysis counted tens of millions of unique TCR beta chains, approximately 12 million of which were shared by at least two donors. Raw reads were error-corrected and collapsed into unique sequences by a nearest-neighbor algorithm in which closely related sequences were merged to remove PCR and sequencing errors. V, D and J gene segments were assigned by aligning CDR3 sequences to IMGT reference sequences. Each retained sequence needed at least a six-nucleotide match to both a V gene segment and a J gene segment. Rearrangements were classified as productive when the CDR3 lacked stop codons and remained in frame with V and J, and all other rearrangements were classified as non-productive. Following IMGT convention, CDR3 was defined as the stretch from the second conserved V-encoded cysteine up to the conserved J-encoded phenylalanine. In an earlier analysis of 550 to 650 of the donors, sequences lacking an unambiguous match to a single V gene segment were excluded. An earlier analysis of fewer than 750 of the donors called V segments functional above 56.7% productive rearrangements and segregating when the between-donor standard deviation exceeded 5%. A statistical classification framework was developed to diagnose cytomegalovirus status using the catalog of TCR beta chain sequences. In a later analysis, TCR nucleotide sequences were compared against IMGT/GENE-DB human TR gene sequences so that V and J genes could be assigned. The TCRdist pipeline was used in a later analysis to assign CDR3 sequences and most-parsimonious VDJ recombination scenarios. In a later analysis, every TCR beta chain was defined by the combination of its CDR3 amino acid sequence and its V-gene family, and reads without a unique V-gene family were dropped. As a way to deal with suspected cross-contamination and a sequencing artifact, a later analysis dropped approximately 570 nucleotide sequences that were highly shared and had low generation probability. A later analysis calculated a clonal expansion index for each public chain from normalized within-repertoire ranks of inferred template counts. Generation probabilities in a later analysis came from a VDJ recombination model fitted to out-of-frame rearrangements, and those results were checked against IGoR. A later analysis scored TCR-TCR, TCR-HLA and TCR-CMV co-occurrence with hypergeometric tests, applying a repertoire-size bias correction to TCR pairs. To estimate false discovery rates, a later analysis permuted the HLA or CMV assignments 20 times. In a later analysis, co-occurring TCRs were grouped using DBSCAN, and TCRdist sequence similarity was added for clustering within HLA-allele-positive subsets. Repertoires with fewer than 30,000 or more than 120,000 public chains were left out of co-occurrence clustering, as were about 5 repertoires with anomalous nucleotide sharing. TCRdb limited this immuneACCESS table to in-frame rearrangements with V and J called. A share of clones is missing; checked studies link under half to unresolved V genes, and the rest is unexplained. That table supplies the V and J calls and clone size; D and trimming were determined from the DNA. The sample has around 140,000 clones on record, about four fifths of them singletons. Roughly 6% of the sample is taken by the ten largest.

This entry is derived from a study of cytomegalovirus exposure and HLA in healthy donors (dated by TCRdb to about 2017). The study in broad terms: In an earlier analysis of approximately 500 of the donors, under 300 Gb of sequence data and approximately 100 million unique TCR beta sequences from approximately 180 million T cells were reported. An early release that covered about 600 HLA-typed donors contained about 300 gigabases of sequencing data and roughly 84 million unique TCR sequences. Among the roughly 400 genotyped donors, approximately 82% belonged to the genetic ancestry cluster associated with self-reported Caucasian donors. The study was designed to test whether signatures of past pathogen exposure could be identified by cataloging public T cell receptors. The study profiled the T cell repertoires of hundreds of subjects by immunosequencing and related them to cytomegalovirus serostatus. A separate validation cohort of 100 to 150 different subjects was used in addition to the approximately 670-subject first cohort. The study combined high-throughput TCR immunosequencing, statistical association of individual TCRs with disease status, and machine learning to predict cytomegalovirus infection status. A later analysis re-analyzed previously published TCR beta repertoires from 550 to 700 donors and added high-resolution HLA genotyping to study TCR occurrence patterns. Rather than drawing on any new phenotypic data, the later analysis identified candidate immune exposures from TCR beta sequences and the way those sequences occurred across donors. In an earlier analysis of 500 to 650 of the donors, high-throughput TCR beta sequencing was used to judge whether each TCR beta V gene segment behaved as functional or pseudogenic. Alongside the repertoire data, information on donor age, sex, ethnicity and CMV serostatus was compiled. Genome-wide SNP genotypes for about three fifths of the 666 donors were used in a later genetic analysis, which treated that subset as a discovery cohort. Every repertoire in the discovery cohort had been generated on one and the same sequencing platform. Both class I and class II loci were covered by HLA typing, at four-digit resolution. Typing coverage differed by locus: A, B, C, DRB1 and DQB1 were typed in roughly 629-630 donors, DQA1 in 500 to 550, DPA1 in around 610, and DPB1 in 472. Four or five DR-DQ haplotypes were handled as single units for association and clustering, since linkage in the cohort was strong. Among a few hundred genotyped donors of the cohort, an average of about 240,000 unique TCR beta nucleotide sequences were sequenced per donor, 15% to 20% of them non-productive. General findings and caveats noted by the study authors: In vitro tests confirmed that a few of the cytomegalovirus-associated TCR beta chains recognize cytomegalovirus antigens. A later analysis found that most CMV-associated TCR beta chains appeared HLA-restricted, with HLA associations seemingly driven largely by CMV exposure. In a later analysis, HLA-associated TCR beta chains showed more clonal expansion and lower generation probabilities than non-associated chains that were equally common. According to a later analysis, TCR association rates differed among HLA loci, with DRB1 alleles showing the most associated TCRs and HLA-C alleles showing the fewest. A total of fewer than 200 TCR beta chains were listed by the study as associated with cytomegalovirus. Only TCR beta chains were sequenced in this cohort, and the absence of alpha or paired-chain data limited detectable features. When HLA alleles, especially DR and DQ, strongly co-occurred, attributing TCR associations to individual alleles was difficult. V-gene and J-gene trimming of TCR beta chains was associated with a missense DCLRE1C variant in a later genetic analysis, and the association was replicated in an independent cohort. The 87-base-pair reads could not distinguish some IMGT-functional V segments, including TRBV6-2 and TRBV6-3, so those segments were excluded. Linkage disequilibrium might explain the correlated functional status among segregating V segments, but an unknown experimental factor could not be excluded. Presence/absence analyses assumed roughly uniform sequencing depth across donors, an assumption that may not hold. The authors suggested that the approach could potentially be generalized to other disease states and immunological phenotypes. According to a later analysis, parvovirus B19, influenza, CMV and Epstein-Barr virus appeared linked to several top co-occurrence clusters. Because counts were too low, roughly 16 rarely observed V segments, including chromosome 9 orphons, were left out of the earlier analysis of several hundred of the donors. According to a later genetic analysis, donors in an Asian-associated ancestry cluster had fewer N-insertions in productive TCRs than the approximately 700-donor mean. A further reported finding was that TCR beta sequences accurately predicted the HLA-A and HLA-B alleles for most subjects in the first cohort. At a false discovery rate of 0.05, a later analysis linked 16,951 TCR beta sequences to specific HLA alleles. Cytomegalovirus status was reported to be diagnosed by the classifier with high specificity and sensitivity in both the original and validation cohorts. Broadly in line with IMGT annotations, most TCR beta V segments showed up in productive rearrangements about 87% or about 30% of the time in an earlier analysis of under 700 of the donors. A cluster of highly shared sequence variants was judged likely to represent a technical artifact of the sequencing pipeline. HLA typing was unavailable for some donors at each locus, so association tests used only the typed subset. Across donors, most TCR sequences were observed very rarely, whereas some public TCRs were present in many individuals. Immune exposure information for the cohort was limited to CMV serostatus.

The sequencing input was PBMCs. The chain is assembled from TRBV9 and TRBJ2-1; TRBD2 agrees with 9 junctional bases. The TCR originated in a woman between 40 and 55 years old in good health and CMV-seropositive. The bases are TGTGCCAGCAGCGTAGTAGCGGGAGTTAATGAGCAGTTCTTC. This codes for CASSVVAGVNEQFF.